The 22 T cell receptor beta chains given below trace back to one sample, sequenced in a study of molecular identifiers for immune sequencing clone quantification. TCRdb re-analysed the PCR reads in MiXCR, keeping a single row per CDR3 protein. This sample has hundreds of thousands of distinct CDR3 sequences, with less than 30% found just once. Material for sequencing was naive CD8+ T cells from blood, with Jurkat cell RNA spiked in. Documented subset: FACS-sorted CD8+CD4-CCR7+CD45RA+ naive T cells. These receptors came from a human donor in good health. Some libraries in this study had Jurkat cell RNA spiked in.

A note on this clonotype: This may arise from a read error, as a much more abundant clone is one base away. V usage is TRBV5-1 and J usage is TRBJ1-1; no reliable D call. Per the germline V gene, CDR1 is SGHRS and CDR2 is YFSETQ. This CDR3 region has 14 residues. The CDR3 here is CASSLASGFTEASF. CDR3 DNA sequence: TGCGCCAGCAGCTTGGCCTCAGGTTTCACTGAAGCTTCCTTT. Complete variable domain (other parts from reference TRBV5-1 and TRBJ1-1): KAGVTQTPRYLIKTRGQQVTLSCSPISGHRSVSWYQQTPGQGLQFLFEYFSETQRNKGNFPGRFSGRQFSNSRSEMNVSTLELGDSALYLCASSLASGFTEASFGQGTRLTVV.

As to this clonotype: At one end, the junction sequence differs from germline, possibly due to a read error. This rearrangement joins TRBV5-4 to TRBJ2-7; 9 bases align to TRBD1. The CDR3 consists of 14 residues. Germline CDR1 and CDR2: SGHNT and YYREEE (reference sequence). CDR3: CASSPGQGSHEQCF. The CDR3 bases are TGTGCCAGCAGCCCGGGACAGGGTAGCCACGAGCAGTGCTTC.

This rearrangement joins TRBV5-1 to TRBJ2-5, with unresolved D. Deletions cut 0 bases from V and 0 bases from J, with 9 bases between. There are 15 residues in the CDR3. Germline CDR1 SGHRS, CDR2 YFSETQ. The DNA for the CDR3 is TGCGCCAGCAGCTTGGGGGCCTTGTACCAAGAGACCCAGTACTTC. This codes for CASSLGALYQETQYF.

Ten or more counts support this clonotype. V gene TRBV27 combines with J gene TRBJ2-2; D tentatively reads TRBD1 or TRBD2 (5 bases each). Germline values: CDR1 MNHEY, CDR2 SMNVEV (reference sequence). The CDR3 extends over 14 amino acids. V lost 4 bases to trimming and J lost 0 bases, with 6 bases between them. CDR3 loop: CASSWGTNTGELFF. The CDR3 bases are TGTGCCAGCAGTTGGGGGACGAACACCGGGGAGCTGTTTTTT.

As concerns this clonotype: Since a much larger clone is just one base distant, this may be a read error. The rearrangement uses TRBV24-1 and TRBJ2-1; a weak D match, TRBD1 (6 bases). The CDR3 length is 15 residues. Germline lookup yields CDR1 KGHDR and CDR2 SFDVKD. DNA for the CDR3: TGTGCCACCGGTGATTTGCGGACAGCGAACAATGAGCAGTTCTTC. Its translation: CATGDLRTANNEQFF.

This clonotype was seen ten or more times. The chain joins TRBV4-1 to TRBJ1-4; D gene uncertain. Per the germline V gene, CDR1 is MGHRA and CDR2 is YSYEKL. The CDR3 extends over 15 amino acids. Between the trimmed V and J ends, which lost 7 bases and 4 bases, there was a span of 16 bases. The chain's CDR3 is CASNEEWQSNEKLFF. In nucleotides, the CDR3 is TGCGCCAGCAACGAAGAGTGGCAGAGTAATGAAAAACTGTTTTTT.

Of note for this clonotype: This sequence may be a read error, since a much larger clone differs from it by one base. This chain joins TRBV7-3 and TRBJ1-1; possible D gene TRBD1, 6 bases. CDR1 is SGHTA and CDR2 is FQGTGA in the germline V gene. This CDR3 has 14 residues. The CDR3 DNA follows: TGTGTCAGCAGCCCCAGGGGCGGGTTATTGGGGGCTTTCTTT. Encoded protein: CVSSPRGGLLGAFF.

For this clonotype: With a much larger clone just one base away, this may be a read error. This chain uses TRBV4-1 with TRBJ1-5, with D hard to call. V lost 0 bases to trimming and J lost 11 bases, with 14 bases between them. Per the germline V gene, CDR1 is MGHRA and CDR2 is YSYEKL. The CDR3 runs to 14 residues. The DNA of the CDR3 is TGCGCCAGCAGCCAAGATCTGGGGTTACAGACCCAGCATTTT. Its protein is CASSQDLGLQTQHF.

This clonotype has at least ten counts. V usage is TRBV4-3 and J usage is TRBJ2-3; 8 bases agree with TRBD1. Trimming took 0 bases from V and 6 from J; bases not matched to a gene: 11. The CDR3 is 17 residues long. Germline CDR1 reads LGHNA; CDR2 reads YSLEER. The CDR3 protein is CASSQEGRGTGGDTQYF. In DNA form, the CDR3 reads TGCGCCAGCAGCCAAGAAGGCCGGGGTACAGGGGGGGATACGCAGTATTTT.

This clonotype was seen ten or more times. J is TRBJ2-7 and V is TRBV4-1; TRBD2 agrees at 7 bases. CDR3 length: 15 residues. The germline CDR1 and CDR2 sequences are MGHRA and YSYEKL. V shed 3 bases and J 3 bases; nucleotides not matched to a gene: 8. DNA for the CDR3: TGCGCCAGCAGCCACCCCGGGGCTAGCGGCTACGAGCAGTACTTC. This encodes CASSHPGASGYEQYF.

The genes are TRBV29-1 and TRBJ2-7; TRBD2 matches at 8 bases. The junction had 18 bases not matched to a gene; V was cut back by 4 bases and J by 4 bases. In germline, CDR1 is SQVTM, CDR2 ANQGSEA. The CDR3 runs to 17 residues. CDR3 sequence: CSVGALEGSGIHYEQYF. The CDR3 DNA is TGCAGCGTTGGGGCCCTCGAGGGTAGCGGGATCCATTACGAGCAGTACTTC.

This chain joins TRBV5-1 and TRBJ1-5; D might be TRBD1 (5 bases). V was trimmed by 6 bases and J by 5 bases, leaving 15 bases between them. CDR1 is SGHRS and CDR2 is YFSETQ in the germline V gene. CDR3 length equals 14 residues. This CDR3 reads CASTRQSSDQPQHF. The CDR3 nucleotides read TGCGCCAGCACTCGACAGTCGAGCGATCAGCCCCAGCATTTT. The whole variable domain, filled in from reference TRBV5-1 and TRBJ1-5, reads KAGVTQTPRYLIKTRGQQVTLSCSPISGHRSVSWYQQTPGQGLQFLFEYFSETQRNKGNFPGRFSGRQFSNSRSEMNVSTLELGDSALYLCASTRQSSDQPQHFGDGTRLSIL.

Of note for this clonotype: One base away lies a much larger clone, so this may be a sequencing read error. The gene calls are TRBV7-9 and TRBJ1-1, with D perhaps TRBD1 (6 bases). CDR1 and CDR2 from the germline V gene are SEHNR and FQNEAQ (reference sequence). This CDR3 is built from 15 residues. The CDR3 loop is CASTHSTGINTEALF. The CDR3 nucleotides are TGTGCCAGCACCCACTCGACAGGAATCAACACTGAAGCTCTCTTT.

This clonotype has more than one count but fewer than ten. The V gene is TRBV19, the J gene TRBJ2-7, with 7 bases identical to TRBD1. The junction had 10 bases not matched to a gene; V was cut back by 5 bases and J by 0 bases. CDR3 size: 16 residues. Germline V gives CDR1 LNHDA, CDR2 SQIVND (reference sequence). The CDR3 DNA reads TGTGCCAGTAGTTATACCGGGACAGAAAACTCCTACGAGCAGTACTTC. It codes for CASSYTGTENSYEQYF.

In its sample, this clonotype was seen a few times. The chain carries TRBV7-9 and TRBJ2-5, with 7 bases that match TRBD1. The CDR3 is 13 residues long. In germline, CDR1 is SEHNR, CDR2 FQNEAQ (reference sequence). V was clipped by 5 bases and J by 3 bases; unmatched bases: 3. The CDR3 coding sequence is TGTGCCAGCAGCACACAGGGGAAAGAGACCCAGTACTTC. It specifies CASSTQGKETQYF.

This clonotype was counted at least ten times. The genes are TRBV29-1 and TRBJ1-4, with 8 bases identical to TRBD1. Germline values: CDR1 SQVTM, CDR2 ANQGSEA. The length of the CDR3 is 15 residues. V lost 4 bases to trimming and J lost 5 bases; unmatched junction nucleotides: 9. The CDR3 here is CSVGTLDRENEKLFF. The CDR3 nucleotides read TGCAGCGTTGGAACCTTGGACAGGGAGAATGAAAAACTGTTTTTT.

This clonotype was observed many times. This chain links TRBV7-2 with TRBJ2-3, with D perhaps being TRBD1 or TRBD2 (5 bases each). CDR3 length: 17 amino acids. V dropped 0 bases and J dropped 3 bases, with 16 bases sitting between them. From germline, CDR1 is SGHTA and CDR2 FQGNSA. This chain's CDR3 is CASSLAAPRGFTDTQYF. In DNA form, the CDR3 reads TGTGCCAGCAGCTTAGCGGCCCCGAGGGGCTTTACAGATACGCAGTATTTT.

V gene TRBV11-2 combines with J gene TRBJ1-1; 9 nucleotides agree with TRBD1. The CDR3 is made up of 15 amino acids. The J segment lost 7 bases and the V segment lost 1 base, leaving 7 bases of the junction unmatched. From germline, CDR1 is SGHAT and CDR2 FQNNGV. DNA of the CDR3: TGTGCCAGCAGCTTAGCATTACAGGGGGCCGGTGAAGCTTTCTTT. Translated: CASSLALQGAGEAFF.

This clonotype was seen more than once but under ten times. The chain carries TRBV14 and TRBJ2-1; D unresolved. Germline CDR1 is SGHDN and CDR2 is FVKESK. With 3 bases removed from V and 9 bases from J, the gap between germline ends came to 12 bases. The CDR3 has 13 residues. As DNA, the CDR3 is TGTGCCAGCAGCCAGCGTGGGTCCGGTGAGCAGTTCTTC. It specifies CASSQRGSGEQFF. Based on the CDR3 plus reference TRBV14 and TRBJ2-1, the full variable domain is EAGVTQFPSHSVIEKGQTVTLRCDPISGHDNLYWYRRVMGKEIKFLLHFVKESKQDESGMPNNRFLAERTGGTYSTLKVQPAELEDSGVYFCASSQRGSGEQFFGPGTRLTVL.

Regarding this clonotype: A much larger clone differs by one base, so this may be a read error. The chain has TRBV7-6 and TRBJ2-7; TRBD1 matches 7 bases. The CDR3 runs to 15 residues. The J segment lost 6 bases and the V segment lost 5 bases, leaving 13 bases of the junction unmatched. Germline CDR1 and CDR2: SGHVS and FNYEAQ. This CDR3 is CASSPQGQDGGEQYF. The DNA of the CDR3 is TGTGCCAGCAGCCCTCAAGGACAGGACGGCGGCGAGCAGTACTTC.

This clonotype has at least ten counts. The chain employs TRBV27 and TRBJ2-7, with 12 bases matching TRBD2. This CDR3 region has 15 residues. V dropped 5 bases and J dropped 4; count of bases not matched to a gene: 6. Germline lookup yields CDR1 MNHEY and CDR2 SMNVEV (reference sequence). The CDR3 DNA follows: TGTGCCAGCAGTATGACTAGCGGGAGTGGGTACGAGCAGTACTTC. It translates to CASSMTSGSGYEQYF.

V and J are TRBV5-1 and TRBJ2-7, with D uncertain. This CDR3 contains 16 residues. V lost 0 bases and J lost 3, with 16 bases in between. Germline V gene lookup returns CDR1 SGHRS and CDR2 YFSETQ. The CDR3 reads CASSLASRSIHYEQYF. DNA of the CDR3: TGCGCCAGCAGCTTGGCCAGCAGATCGATTCACTACGAGCAGTACTTC.